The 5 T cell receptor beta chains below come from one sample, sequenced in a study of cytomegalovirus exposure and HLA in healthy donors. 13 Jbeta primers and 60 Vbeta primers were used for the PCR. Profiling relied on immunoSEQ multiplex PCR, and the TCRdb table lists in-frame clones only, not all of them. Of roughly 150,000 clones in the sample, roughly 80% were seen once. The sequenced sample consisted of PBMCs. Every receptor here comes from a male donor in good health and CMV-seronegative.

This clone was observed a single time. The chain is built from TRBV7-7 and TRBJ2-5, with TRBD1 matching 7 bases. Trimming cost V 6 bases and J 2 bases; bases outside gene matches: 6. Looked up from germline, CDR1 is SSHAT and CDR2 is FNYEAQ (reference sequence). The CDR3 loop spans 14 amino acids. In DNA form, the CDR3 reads TGTGCCAGCAGTCATAACAGGGGACAAGAGACCCAGTACTTC. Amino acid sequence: CASSHNRGQETQYF.

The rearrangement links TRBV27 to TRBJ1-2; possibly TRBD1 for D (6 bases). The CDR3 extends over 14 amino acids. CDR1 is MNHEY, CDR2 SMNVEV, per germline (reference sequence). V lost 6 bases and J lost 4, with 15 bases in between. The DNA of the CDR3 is TGTGCCAGCAGGCTGACAGGCGGCGGCTATGGCTACACCTTC. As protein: CASRLTGGGYGYTF.

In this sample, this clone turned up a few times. CDR3 nucleotide sequence: TGCGCCAGCAGTGAGGTCGGGTTACTGACTCCCGGAAACACCATATATTTT. Protein product: CASSEVGLLTPGNTIYF. The chain uses TRBV10-2 and TRBJ1-3; D is uncertain. This CDR3 spans 17 amino acids. V was trimmed by 2 bases and J by 4 bases, leaving 18 bases between them. Germline CDR1 is WSHSY and CDR2 is SAAADI.

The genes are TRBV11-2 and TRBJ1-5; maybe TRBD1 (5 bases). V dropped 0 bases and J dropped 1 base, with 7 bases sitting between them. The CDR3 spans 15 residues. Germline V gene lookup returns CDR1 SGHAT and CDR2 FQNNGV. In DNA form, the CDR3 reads TGTGCCAGCAGCTTAGATGGACAAAGCAATCAGCCCCAGCATTTT. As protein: CASSLDGQSNQPQHF. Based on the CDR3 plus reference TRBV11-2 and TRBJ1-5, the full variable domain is EAGVAQSPRYKIIEKRQSVAFWCNPISGHATLYWYQQILGQGPKLLIQFQNNGVVDDSQLPKDRFSAERLKGVDSTLKIQPAKLEDSAVYLCASSLDGQSNQPQHFGDGTRLSIL.

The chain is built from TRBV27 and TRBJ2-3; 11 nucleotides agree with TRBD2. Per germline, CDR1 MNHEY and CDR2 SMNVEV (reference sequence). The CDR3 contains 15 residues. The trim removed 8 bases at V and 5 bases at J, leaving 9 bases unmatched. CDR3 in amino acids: CASSFASGGLDTQYF. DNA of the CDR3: TGTGCCAGCTCATTCGCTAGCGGGGGGCTAGATACGCAGTATTTT.